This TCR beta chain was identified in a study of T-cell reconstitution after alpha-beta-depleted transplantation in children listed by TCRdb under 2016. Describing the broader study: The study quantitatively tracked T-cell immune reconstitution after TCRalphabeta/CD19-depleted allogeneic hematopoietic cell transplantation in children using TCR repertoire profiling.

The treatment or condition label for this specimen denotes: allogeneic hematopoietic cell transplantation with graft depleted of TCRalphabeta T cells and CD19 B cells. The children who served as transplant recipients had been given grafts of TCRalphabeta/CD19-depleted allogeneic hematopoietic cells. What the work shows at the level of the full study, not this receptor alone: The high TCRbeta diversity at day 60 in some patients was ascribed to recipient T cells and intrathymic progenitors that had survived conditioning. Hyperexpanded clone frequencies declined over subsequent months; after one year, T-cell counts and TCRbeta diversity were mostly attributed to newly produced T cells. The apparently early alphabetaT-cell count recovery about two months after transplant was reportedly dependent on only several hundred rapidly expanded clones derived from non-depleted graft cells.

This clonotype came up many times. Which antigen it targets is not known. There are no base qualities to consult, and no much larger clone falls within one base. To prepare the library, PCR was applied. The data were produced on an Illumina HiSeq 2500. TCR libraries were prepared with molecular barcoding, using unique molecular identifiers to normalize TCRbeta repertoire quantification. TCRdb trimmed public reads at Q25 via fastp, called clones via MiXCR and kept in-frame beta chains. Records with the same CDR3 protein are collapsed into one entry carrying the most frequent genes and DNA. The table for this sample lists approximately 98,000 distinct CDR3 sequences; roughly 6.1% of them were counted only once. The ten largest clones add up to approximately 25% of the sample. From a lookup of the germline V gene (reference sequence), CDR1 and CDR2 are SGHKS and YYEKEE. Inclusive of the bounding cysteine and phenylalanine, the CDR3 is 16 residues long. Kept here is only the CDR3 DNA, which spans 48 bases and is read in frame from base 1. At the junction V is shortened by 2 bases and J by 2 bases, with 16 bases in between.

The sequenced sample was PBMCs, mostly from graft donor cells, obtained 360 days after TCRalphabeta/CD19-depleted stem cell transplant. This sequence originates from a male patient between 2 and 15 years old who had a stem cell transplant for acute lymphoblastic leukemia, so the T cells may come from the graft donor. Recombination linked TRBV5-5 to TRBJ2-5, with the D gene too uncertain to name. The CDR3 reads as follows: CASSLIGKVGQETQYF. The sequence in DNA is TGTGCCAGCAGCTTAATCGGTAAAGTGGGGCAAGAGACCCAGTACTTC.